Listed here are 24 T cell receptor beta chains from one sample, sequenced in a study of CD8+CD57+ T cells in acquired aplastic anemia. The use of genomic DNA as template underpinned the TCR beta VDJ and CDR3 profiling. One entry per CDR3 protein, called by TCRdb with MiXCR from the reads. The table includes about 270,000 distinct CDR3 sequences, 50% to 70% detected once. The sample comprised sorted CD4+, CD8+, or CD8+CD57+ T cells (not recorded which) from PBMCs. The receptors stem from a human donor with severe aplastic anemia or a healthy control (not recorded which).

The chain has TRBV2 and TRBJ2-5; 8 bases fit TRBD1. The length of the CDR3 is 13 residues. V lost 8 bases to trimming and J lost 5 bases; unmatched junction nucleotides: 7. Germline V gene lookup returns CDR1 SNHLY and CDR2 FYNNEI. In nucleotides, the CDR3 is TGTGCCAGCGGAGCAGGGGGCATGGAGACCCAGTACTTC. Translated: CASGAGGMETQYF.

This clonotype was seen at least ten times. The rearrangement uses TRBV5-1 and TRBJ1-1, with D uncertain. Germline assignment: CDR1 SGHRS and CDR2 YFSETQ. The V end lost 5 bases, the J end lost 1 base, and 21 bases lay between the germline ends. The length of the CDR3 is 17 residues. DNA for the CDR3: TGCGCCAGCAGTATGTTCCCCTCAATTATACCGAACACTGAAGCTTTCTTT. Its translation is CASSMFPSIIPNTEAFF.

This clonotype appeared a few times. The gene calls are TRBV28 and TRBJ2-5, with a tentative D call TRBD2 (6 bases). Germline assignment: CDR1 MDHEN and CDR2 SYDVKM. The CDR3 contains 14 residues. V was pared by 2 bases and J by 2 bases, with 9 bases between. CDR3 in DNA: TGTGCCAGCAGTTTAGCGGGACGGCAAGAGACCCAGTACTTC. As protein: CASSLAGRQETQYF.

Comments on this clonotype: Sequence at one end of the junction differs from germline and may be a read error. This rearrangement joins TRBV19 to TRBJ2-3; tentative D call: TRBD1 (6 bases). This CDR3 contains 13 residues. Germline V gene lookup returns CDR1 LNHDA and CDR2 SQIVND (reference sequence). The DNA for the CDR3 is TGTGCCAGTAGTAAGGAGACAGGTTCTACGGAGTATTTT. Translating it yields CASSKETGSTEYF.

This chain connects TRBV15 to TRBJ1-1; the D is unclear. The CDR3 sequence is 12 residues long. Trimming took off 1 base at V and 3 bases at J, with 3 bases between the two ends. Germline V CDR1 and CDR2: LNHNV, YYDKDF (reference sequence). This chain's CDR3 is CATSRGYTEAFF. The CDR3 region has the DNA TGTGCCACCAGCAGAGGGTACACTGAAGCTTTCTTT.

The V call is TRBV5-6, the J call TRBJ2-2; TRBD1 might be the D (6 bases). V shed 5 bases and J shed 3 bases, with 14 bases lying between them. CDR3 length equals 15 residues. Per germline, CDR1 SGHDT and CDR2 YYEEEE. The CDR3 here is CASSVRGFDTGELFF. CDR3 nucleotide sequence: TGTGCCAGCAGTGTGAGGGGGTTCGACACCGGGGAGCTGTTTTTT.

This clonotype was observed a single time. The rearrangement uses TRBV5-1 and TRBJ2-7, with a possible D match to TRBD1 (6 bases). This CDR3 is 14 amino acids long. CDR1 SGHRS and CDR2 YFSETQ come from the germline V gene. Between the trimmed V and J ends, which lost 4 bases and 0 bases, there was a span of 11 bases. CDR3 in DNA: TGCGCCAGCAGCCCACAGGGACCCTCCTACGAGCAGTACTTC. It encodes CASSPQGPSYEQYF.

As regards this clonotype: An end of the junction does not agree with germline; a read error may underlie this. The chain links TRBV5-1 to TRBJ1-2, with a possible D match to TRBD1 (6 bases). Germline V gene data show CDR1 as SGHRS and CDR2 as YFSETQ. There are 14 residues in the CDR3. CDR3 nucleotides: TGTGCCAGCAGCATCGTACAGGGTAACTATGGCTACACCTTC. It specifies CASSIVQGNYGYTF.

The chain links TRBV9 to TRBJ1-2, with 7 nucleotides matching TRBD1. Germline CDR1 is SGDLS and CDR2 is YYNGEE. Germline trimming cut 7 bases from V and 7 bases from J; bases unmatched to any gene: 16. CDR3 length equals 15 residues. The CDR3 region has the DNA TGTGCCAGCGGCGATGTGCAGGGGGGAATTCGTGGCTACACCTTC. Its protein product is CASGDVQGGIRGYTF.

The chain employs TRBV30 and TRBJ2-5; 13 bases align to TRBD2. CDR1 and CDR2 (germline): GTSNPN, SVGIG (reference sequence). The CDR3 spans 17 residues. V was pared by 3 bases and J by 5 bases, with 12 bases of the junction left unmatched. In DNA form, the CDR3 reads TGTGCCTGGAGCATAGTAAGGACTAGCGGGGGAAAGGAGACCCAGTACTTC. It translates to CAWSIVRTSGGKETQYF.

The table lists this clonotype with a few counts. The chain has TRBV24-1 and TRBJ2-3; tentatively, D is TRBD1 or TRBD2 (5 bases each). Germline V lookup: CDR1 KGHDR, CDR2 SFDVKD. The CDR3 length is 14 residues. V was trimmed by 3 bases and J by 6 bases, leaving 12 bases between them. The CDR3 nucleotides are TGTGCCACCAGTGATATGGGACCCGGGGATACGCAGTATTTT. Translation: CATSDMGPGDTQYF.

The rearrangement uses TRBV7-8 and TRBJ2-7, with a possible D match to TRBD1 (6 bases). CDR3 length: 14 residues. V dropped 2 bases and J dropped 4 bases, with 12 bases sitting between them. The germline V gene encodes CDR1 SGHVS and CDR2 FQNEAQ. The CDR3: CASSLSGETYEQYF. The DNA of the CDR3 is TGTGCCAGCAGCTTATCAGGGGAGACATACGAGCAGTACTTC.

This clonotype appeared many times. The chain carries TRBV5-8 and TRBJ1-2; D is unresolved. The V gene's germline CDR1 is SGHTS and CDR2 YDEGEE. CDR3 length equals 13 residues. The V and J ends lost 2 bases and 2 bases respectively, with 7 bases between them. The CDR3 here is CASSFGLNYGYTF. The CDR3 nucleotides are TGTGCCAGCAGCTTTGGCCTGAACTATGGCTACACCTTC.

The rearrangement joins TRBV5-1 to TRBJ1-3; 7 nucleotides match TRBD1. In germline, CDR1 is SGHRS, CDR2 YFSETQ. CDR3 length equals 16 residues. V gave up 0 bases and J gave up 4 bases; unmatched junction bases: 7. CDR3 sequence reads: CASSLAGRDSGNTIYF. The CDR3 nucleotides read TGCGCCAGCAGCTTGGCTGGGCGGGACAGCGGAAACACCATATATTTT.

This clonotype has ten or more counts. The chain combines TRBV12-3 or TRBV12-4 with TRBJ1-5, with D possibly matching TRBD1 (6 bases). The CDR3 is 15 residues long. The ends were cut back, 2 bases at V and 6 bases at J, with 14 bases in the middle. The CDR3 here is CASSLTGTRGQPQHF. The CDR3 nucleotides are TGTGCCAGCAGTTTAACAGGGACCCGCGGTCAGCCCCAGCATTTT.

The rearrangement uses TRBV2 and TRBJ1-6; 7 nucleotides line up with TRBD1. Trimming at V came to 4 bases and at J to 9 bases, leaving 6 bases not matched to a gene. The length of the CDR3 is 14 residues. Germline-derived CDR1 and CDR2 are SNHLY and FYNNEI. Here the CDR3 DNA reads TGTGCCAGCAGTGCTCAACAGGGGTCTTCACCCCTCCACTTT. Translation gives CASSAQQGSSPLHF.

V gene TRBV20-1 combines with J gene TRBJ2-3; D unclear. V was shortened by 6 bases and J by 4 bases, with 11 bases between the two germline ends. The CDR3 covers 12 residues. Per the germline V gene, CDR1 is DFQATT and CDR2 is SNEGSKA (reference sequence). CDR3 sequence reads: CSANSGADTQYF. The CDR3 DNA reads TGCAGTGCCAACTCGGGCGCAGATACGCAGTATTTT.

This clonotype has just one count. The CDR3 sequence: CASSSDSLRGLSLHF. CDR3 DNA sequence: TGTGCCAGCAGCTCGGACAGCCTCAGGGGGCTATCCCTCCACTTT. The genes are TRBV5-8 and TRBJ1-6; 8 bases align to TRBD1. The V segment lost 3 bases and the J segment 14 bases; nucleotides outside the gene matches: 13. Looked up from germline, CDR1 is SGHTS and CDR2 is YDEGEE. The CDR3 length is 15 residues. Full variable domain (missing parts from reference TRBV5-8 and TRBJ1-6): EAGVTQSPTHLIKTRGQQATLRCSPISGHTSVYWYQQALGLGLQFLLWYDEGEERNRGNFPPRFSGRQFPNYSSELNVNALELEDSALYLCASSSDSLRGLSLHFGNGTRLTVT.

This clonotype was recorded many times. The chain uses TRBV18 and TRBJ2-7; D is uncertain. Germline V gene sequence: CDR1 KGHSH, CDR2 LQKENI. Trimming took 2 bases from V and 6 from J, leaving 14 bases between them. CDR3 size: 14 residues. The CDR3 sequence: CASSPGAETPEQYF. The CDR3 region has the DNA TGTGCCAGCTCACCAGGTGCAGAGACCCCCGAGCAGTACTTC.

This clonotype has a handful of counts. CDR3 sequence reads: CASSARNDEQFF. CDR3 DNA sequence: TGTGCCAGCAGTGCGCGGAACGATGAGCAGTTCTTC. The gene calls are TRBV7-2 and TRBJ2-1; D is uncertain. The CDR3 runs to 12 residues. V was pared by 6 bases and J by 8 bases, with 11 bases between. CDR1 is SGHTA, CDR2 FQGNSA, per germline.

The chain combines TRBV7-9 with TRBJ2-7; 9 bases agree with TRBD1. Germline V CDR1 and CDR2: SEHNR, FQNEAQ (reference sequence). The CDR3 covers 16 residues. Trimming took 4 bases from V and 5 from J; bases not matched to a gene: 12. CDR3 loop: CASSCPGQGGYDEQYF. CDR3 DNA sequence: TGTGCCAGCAGCTGCCCGGGACAGGGCGGATACGACGAGCAGTACTTC.

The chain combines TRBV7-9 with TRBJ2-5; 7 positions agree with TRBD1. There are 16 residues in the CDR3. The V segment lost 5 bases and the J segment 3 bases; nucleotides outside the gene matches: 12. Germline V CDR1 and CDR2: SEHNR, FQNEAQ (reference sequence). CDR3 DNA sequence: TGTGCCAGCAGCGACACGACAGGGATCCGTGAAGAGACCCAGTACTTC. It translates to CASSDTTGIREETQYF.

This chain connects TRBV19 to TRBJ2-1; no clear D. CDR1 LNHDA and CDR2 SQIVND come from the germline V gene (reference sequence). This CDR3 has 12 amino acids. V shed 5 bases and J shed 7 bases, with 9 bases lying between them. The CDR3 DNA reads TGTGCCAGTAGTGCGGACGGGAATGAGCAGTTCTTC. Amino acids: CASSADGNEQFF.

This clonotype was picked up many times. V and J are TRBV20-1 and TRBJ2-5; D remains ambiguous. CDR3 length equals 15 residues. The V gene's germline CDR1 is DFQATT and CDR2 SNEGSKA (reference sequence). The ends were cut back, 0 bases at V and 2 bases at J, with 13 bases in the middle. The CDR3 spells CSARDPQNSQETQYF. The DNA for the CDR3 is TGCAGTGCTAGAGATCCTCAGAACAGTCAAGAGACCCAGTACTTC.